The 32 T cell receptor beta chains listed next were all sequenced from one sample in a study of blood T cell repertoires in COVID-19. Sequencing used immunoSEQ multiplex PCR; TCRdb keeps in-frame clones, though not all of them. Seen here are some 250,000 clones, about 90% observed once, and the top ten hold more than 1%. The source material was PBMCs or T cells enriched from blood (not recorded which). These receptor sequences come from a human donor in a cohort exposed to, infected with or recovered from COVID-19 (not recorded which). The donor label of this sample is uncertain.

The chain joins TRBV2 to TRBJ2-1; 7 bases fit TRBD1. V gave up 5 bases and J gave up 4 bases; unmatched junction bases: 11. Germline CDR1 and CDR2: SNHLY and FYNNEI. This CDR3 is 16 amino acids long. The CDR3 sequence is CASSSPPGTAYNEQFF. CDR3 nucleotide sequence: TGTGCCAGCAGTTCCCCCCCCGGGACAGCTTACAATGAGCAGTTCTTC. Together with reference TRBV2 and TRBJ2-1, the CDR3 gives the full variable domain: EPEVTQTPSHQVTQMGQEVILRCVPISNHLYFYWYRQILGQKVEFLVSFYNNEISEKSEIFDDQFSVERPDGSNFTLKIRSTKLEDSAMYFCASSSPPGTAYNEQFFGPGTRLTVL.

The rearrangement links TRBV19 to TRBJ1-6; possibly TRBD1 for D (5 bases). The CDR3 loop spans 17 amino acids. V was trimmed by 3 bases and J by 0 bases, leaving 12 bases between them. CDR1 LNHDA and CDR2 SQIVND come from the germline V gene (reference sequence). In DNA, the CDR3 is TGTGCCAGTAGTATTACACAGGCCAGCTCCTATAATTCACCCCTCCACTTT. Protein sequence: CASSITQASSYNSPLHF.

The count of this clone is one. The rearrangement uses TRBV10-1 and TRBJ2-7; D is undetermined. Germline CDR1 is WNHNN and CDR2 is SYGVQD (reference sequence). This CDR3 region has 13 residues. Trimming removed 5 bases from V and 4 bases from J, with 12 bases in between. The chain's CDR3 is CASSPGEGYEQYF. CDR3 nucleotides: TGCGCCAGCAGTCCAGGTGAAGGATACGAGCAGTACTTC.

J is TRBJ2-5 and V is TRBV4-2; the match to TRBD2 covers 8 bases. The V gene end was trimmed by 3 bases and the J gene end by 2 bases; junction bases not matched to a gene: 20. Per germline, CDR1 LGHNA and CDR2 YNFKEQ. The CDR3 has 20 residues. The CDR3 reads CASSHAAEAGGFEEQETQYF. The CDR3 DNA follows: TGTGCCAGCAGCCACGCCGCGGAGGCGGGGGGTTTTGAGGAACAAGAGACCCAGTACTTC.

The chain is built from TRBV7-9 and TRBJ1-1; no definite D call. The CDR3 spans 15 residues. Looked up from germline, CDR1 is SEHNR and CDR2 is FQNEAQ (reference sequence). V was cut by 2 bases and J by 4 bases, with 14 bases left in between. The CDR3 protein is CASSLRLTQSTEAFF. The CDR3 DNA follows: TGTGCCAGCAGCTTACGCTTAACACAGTCCACTGAAGCTTTCTTT.

The chain has TRBV19 and TRBJ1-2; the D gene is possibly TRBD1 (5 bases). The V end was cut by 3 bases, the J end by 1 base, with 6 bases between. Germline-derived CDR1 and CDR2 are LNHDA and SQIVND (reference sequence). The CDR3 covers 13 residues. The CDR3 region is CASSIDSNYGYTF. The CDR3, as DNA: TGTGCCAGTAGTATTGACAGTAACTATGGCTACACCTTC.

In nucleotides, the CDR3 is TGCAGCGTTGCGGCTGGGACTTTGAACACTGAAGCTTTCTTT. Encoded protein: CSVAAGTLNTEAFF. The gene calls are TRBV29-1 and TRBJ1-1; perhaps TRBD1 as D (5 bases). The V end lost 4 bases, the J end lost 0 bases, and 12 bases lay between the germline ends. Germline V CDR1 and CDR2: SQVTM, ANQGSEA. The CDR3 has 14 amino acids.

This chain uses TRBV21-1 with TRBJ1-5. TRBV21-1 corresponds to a pseudogene. The CDR3 sequence is 13 residues long. The CDR3 DNA sequence: TGTGCCAGCAGCTCCCCCCTCAATCAGCCCCAGCATTTT. Translating it yields CASSSPLNQPQHF.

The genes are TRBV11-2 and TRBJ1-1, with D uncertain. This CDR3 has 14 amino acids. Germline V gene sequence: CDR1 SGHAT, CDR2 FQNNGV. Trimming removed 5 bases from V and 8 bases from J, with 18 bases in between. The CDR3 loop is CASSPQTTQSEAFF. DNA for the CDR3: TGTGCCAGCAGCCCCCAGACAACTCAAAGCGAAGCTTTCTTT.

The chain has TRBV19 and TRBJ2-7, with D possibly being TRBD1 (6 bases). In germline, CDR1 is LNHDA, CDR2 SQIVND (reference sequence). Trimming took 5 bases from V and 3 from J, leaving 23 bases between them. The CDR3 covers 17 residues. CDR3 in DNA: TGTGCCAGTAGTCCGATTTCAGGGGACGGATCCATCTACGAGCAGTACTTC. This codes for CASSPISGDGSIYEQYF.

This rearrangement joins TRBV5-1 to TRBJ2-2, with D maybe TRBD1 (6 bases). Germline CDR1 is SGHRS and CDR2 is YFSETQ. Trimming shortened V by 0 bases and J by 3 bases, and 6 bases separated the two germline ends. This CDR3 has 14 amino acids. The CDR3 sequence: CASSLGQDTGELFF. The CDR3 DNA reads as TGCGCCAGCAGCTTGGGACAGGACACCGGGGAGCTGTTTTTT.

The chain is built from TRBV21-1 and TRBJ2-1; the D call of TRBD1 is as the table states it, not checked on the DNA. TRBV21-1 is tagged as a pseudogene. The CDR3 contains 16 residues. The CDR3 DNA is TGTGCCAGCAGCAAAGGGTCAGGTGTAACCTACAATGAGCAGTTCTTC. It codes for CASSKGSGVTYNEQFF.

The chain employs TRBV7-3 and TRBJ2-7; D perhaps matches TRBD2 (6 bases). Per germline, CDR1 SGHTA and CDR2 FQGTGA. Between the trimmed V and J ends, which lost 0 bases and 5 bases, there was a span of 14 bases. The CDR3 extends over 15 amino acids. CDR3 nucleotide sequence: TGTGCCAGCAGCTTAACGTGGAGGGGAATGAACGAGCAGTACTTC. As protein: CASSLTWRGMNEQYF.

This sequence joins TRBV3-1 (or the pseudogene TRBV3-2) and TRBJ2-7; 10 bases are a match to TRBD1. After removal of 2 bases from V and 9 bases from J, the junction contained 10 bases not matched to a gene. CDR1 is LGHDT and CDR2 is YNNKEL in the germline V gene (reference sequence). This CDR3 spans 15 amino acids. The CDR3 loop is CASSQRDRGVKVQYF. The CDR3 DNA is TGTGCCAGCAGCCAAAGGGACAGGGGAGTGAAGGTGCAGTACTTC.

This chain links TRBV5-6 with TRBJ1-2, with D perhaps matching TRBD1 (5 bases). V was cut by 4 bases and J by 2 bases, with 15 bases left in between. The germline V gene encodes CDR1 SGHDT and CDR2 YYEEEE. The CDR3 is 15 residues long. DNA for the CDR3: TGTGCCAGCAGCCCCCCGGGGGGTTTAAACTATGGCTACACCTTC. Translating gives CASSPPGGLNYGYTF.

J is TRBJ1-1 and V is TRBV4-3; the D is unclear. Trimming pared 0 bases from V and 1 base from J, leaving 6 bases between. The germline V gene has CDR1 LGHNA and CDR2 YSLEER. CDR3 length equals 14 residues. In nucleotides, the CDR3 is TGCGCCAGCAGCCAAGACAGCGGGAACACTGAAGCTTTCTTT. Translating it yields CASSQDSGNTEAFF.

The CDR3 nucleotides are TGCGCCAGCACGCGGGGCCCGGGTGAGAACACTGAAGCTTTCTTT. Its protein product is CASTRGPGENTEAFF. The genes are TRBV4-1 and TRBJ1-1; the D gene is possibly TRBD1 (5 bases). CDR1 is MGHRA, CDR2 YSYEKL, per germline. Trimming took 7 bases from V and 1 from J, leaving 16 bases between them. The CDR3 sequence is 15 residues long.

V is TRBV12-3 or TRBV12-4 and J is TRBJ1-1; 8 bases match TRBD1. The CDR3 loop spans 13 amino acids. The J segment lost 4 bases and the V segment lost 5 bases, leaving 3 bases of the junction unmatched. CDR3 coding DNA: TGTGCCAGCAGTCACGACAGGGGCACTGAAGCTTTCTTT. It specifies CASSHDRGTEAFF.

This chain joins TRBV19 and TRBJ1-6; the D is unclear. V lost 5 bases and J lost 0, with 17 bases in between. CDR1 and CDR2 from the germline V gene are LNHDA and SQIVND (reference sequence). The CDR3 length is 18 residues. The CDR3 sequence is CASSAPRVPSSYNSPLHF. CDR3 coding DNA: TGTGCCAGTAGTGCCCCTCGGGTACCCAGCTCCTATAATTCACCCCTCCACTTT.

The rearrangement links TRBV18 to TRBJ2-3; D remains ambiguous. Germline CDR1 KGHSH, CDR2 LQKENI. The CDR3 is made up of 13 amino acids. V was pared by 6 bases and J by 5 bases, with 12 bases between. The CDR3 coding sequence is TGTGCCAGCTCTTCACACGGCGGAGATACGCAGTATTTT. It specifies CASSSHGGDTQYF.

The chain is built from TRBV2 and TRBJ2-2; TRBD1 matches 9 bases. The CDR3 spans 13 residues. J was trimmed by 5 bases and V by 7 bases; bases with no gene match: 2. In germline, CDR1 is SNHLY, CDR2 FYNNEI. This CDR3 is CASTTGGTGELFF. Written as DNA, the CDR3 is TGTGCCAGCACGACAGGGGGGACCGGGGAGCTGTTTTTT.

The gene calls are TRBV24-1 and TRBJ2-7; tentative D call: TRBD1 (5 bases). The CDR3 runs to 14 residues. Germline V CDR1 and CDR2: KGHDR, SFDVKD. V was pared by 5 bases and J by 6 bases, with 16 bases between. CDR3 region: CATSAWGKGVEQYF. DNA for the CDR3: TGTGCCACCAGTGCCTGGGGCAAGGGCGTCGAGCAGTACTTC.

This chain connects TRBV7-3 to TRBJ2-1, with 8 bases that match TRBD1. V shed 2 bases and J 6 bases; nucleotides not matched to a gene: 0. Germline V gene lookup returns CDR1 SGHTA and CDR2 FQGTGA. The CDR3 totals 13 residues. CDR3 in DNA: TGTGCCAGCAGCTTAGACAGGGGCAATGAGCAGTTCTTC. Translated: CASSLDRGNEQFF.

This chain uses TRBV4-1 with TRBJ2-5; no firm D call. V was clipped by 0 bases and J by 4 bases, with 9 bases between them. The CDR3 runs 14 residues. Germline V gene data show CDR1 as MGHRA and CDR2 as YSYEKL. The CDR3 protein is CASSQESRGETQYF. CDR3 DNA sequence: TGCGCCAGCAGCCAAGAATCCCGCGGAGAGACCCAGTACTTC.

Concerning this clone: At the DNA level, this CDR3 is encoded by other sequences in the same sample as well. The V gene is TRBV30, the J gene TRBJ1-5, with D perhaps TRBD1 (5 bases). V lost 2 bases, J lost 5 bases, and 10 bases lay in between. This CDR3 is 13 amino acids long. Germline values: CDR1 GTSNPN, CDR2 SVGIG (reference sequence). CDR3 coding DNA: TGTGCCTGGAGTTCCGGGGGGGATCAGCCCCAGCATTTT. Amino acid sequence: CAWSSGGDQPQHF.

This rearrangement joins TRBV7-7 to TRBJ2-2, with D perhaps matching TRBD2 (5 bases). The CDR3 contains 13 residues. V lost 4 bases and J 7 bases, leaving 10 bases between the germline ends. CDR1 and CDR2 (germline): SSHAT, FNYEAQ (reference sequence). DNA of the CDR3: TGTGCCAGCAGCTCGCTAGCCGGCGGGGAGCTGTTTTTT. Its protein product is CASSSLAGGELFF.

V gene TRBV30 combines with J gene TRBJ2-1; the match to TRBD2 covers 9 bases. V lost 3 bases, J lost 2 bases, and 2 bases stayed unmatched. Germline values: CDR1 GTSNPN, CDR2 SVGIG (reference sequence). There are 14 residues in the CDR3. The CDR3 region is CAWRTSGPYNEQFF. CDR3 bases: TGTGCCTGGAGGACTAGCGGACCCTACAATGAGCAGTTCTTC.

This chain uses TRBV10-1 with TRBJ1-6; D is ambiguous. This CDR3 region has 13 residues. Trimming left V 2 bases short and J 10 bases short, with 9 bases between. CDR1 is WNHNN, CDR2 SYGVQD, per germline (reference sequence). CDR3 coding DNA: TGCGCCAGCAGTGAGACAGTTGGGTCACCCCTCCACTTT. This sequence encodes CASSETVGSPLHF.

This rearrangement joins TRBV5-1 to TRBJ2-5; 8 bases are a match to TRBD1. The CDR3 runs 15 residues. Looked up from germline, CDR1 is SGHRS and CDR2 is YFSETQ. The ends lost 0 bases at V and 5 bases at J; junction bases unmatched: 6. CDR3 nucleotides: TGCGCCAGCAGCTTGGCCAGGGGGCAATGGGAGACCCAGTACTTC. This sequence encodes CASSLARGQWETQYF. The variable domain in full, with the rest retrieved from reference TRBV5-1 and TRBJ2-5, is KAGVTQTPRYLIKTRGQQVTLSCSPISGHRSVSWYQQTPGQGLQFLFEYFSETQRNKGNFPGRFSGRQFSNSRSEMNVSTLELGDSALYLCASSLARGQWETQYFGPGTRLLVL.

J is TRBJ1-6 and V is TRBV2; no reliable D call. This CDR3 region has 13 residues. Between the trimmed V and J ends, which lost 8 bases and 7 bases, there was a span of 12 bases. The V gene's germline CDR1 is SNHLY and CDR2 FYNNEI. The CDR3 nucleotides read TGTGCCAGCGCGAATTTCGGGAATTCACCCCTCCACTTT. This encodes CASANFGNSPLHF.

V and J are TRBV3-1 (or the pseudogene TRBV3-2) and TRBJ2-1; 7 positions match TRBD2. The V and J ends lost 10 bases and 4 bases, in that order; junction bases with no gene match: 7. Germline lookup yields CDR1 LGHDT and CDR2 YNNKEL (reference sequence). The CDR3 runs 13 residues. The CDR3 coding sequence is TGTGCCACCCTAGGGGAGGGTTACAATGAGCAGTTCTTC. Translation gives CATLGEGYNEQFF.

The V and J genes are TRBV2 and TRBJ2-7, with 8 positions matching TRBD1. The CDR3 is made up of 15 amino acids. V shed 5 bases, J shed 2 bases, and the junction held 8 bases outside the gene matches. Germline CDR1 and CDR2: SNHLY and FYNNEI. The CDR3 spells CASSIRQGSPYEQYF. CDR3 in DNA: TGTGCCAGCAGTATACGACAGGGGTCACCCTACGAGCAGTACTTC.